Listed below are T cell receptor beta chains from one sample, sequenced in a study of identifying expanded T cells in peripheral blood. Method: immunoSEQ multiplex PCR; TCRdb's copy keeps in-frame clones and lacks some. The sample has 60,000 to 65,000 clones, about 83% seen once. Sequenced input: blood. These receptors came from a person aged 18 to 70 in good health. The CDR3 runs from the conserved cysteine through the conserved F or W. Each record gives: V gene, J gene, clone size, D gene, CDR3 protein, CDR3 DNA. The D gene is left open where the match is weak. The size entry is marked missing in some rows and otherwise reads once, few, many or a size class.

TRBV19	TRBJ2-3	.	TRBD2	CASSPGLRSTDTQYF	TGTGCCAGTAGTCCGGGACTAAGATCCACAGATACGCAGTATTTT
TRBV10-3	TRBJ1-4	few	.	CAISEEANEKLFF	TGTGCCATCAGTGAAGAGGCTAATGAAAAACTGTTTTTT
TRBV7-8	TRBJ1-5	few	.	CASSLNSNSNQPQHF	TGTGCCAGCAGCTTGAACAGTAATAGCAATCAGCCCCAGCATTTT
TRBV2	TRBJ2-5	.	.	CASRGTGEETQYF	TGTGCCAGCCGAGGGACGGGGGAAGAGACCCAGTACTTC
TRBV29-1	TRBJ2-7	.	.	CSVEEEGTYEQYF	TGCAGCGTTGAAGAGGAGGGAACCTACGAGCAGTACTTC
TRBV4-1	TRBJ1-2	.	.	CASSQDGTPRYGYTF	TGCGCCAGCAGCCAAGATGGGACACCAAGATATGGCTACACCTTC
TRBV5-6	TRBJ2-5	few	TRBD1	CASSLQGALETQYF	TGTGCCAGCAGCTTGCAGGGGGCGCTTGAGACCCAGTACTTC
TRBV28	TRBJ1-2	.	.	CASSPGLSSYGYTF	TGTGCCAGCAGTCCGGGCCTAAGTTCCTATGGCTACACCTTC
TRBV7-3	TRBJ2-5	once	TRBD1	CASSPRGQGGLETQYF	TGTGCCAGCAGCCCACGGGGACAGGGAGGCTTGGAGACCCAGTACTTC
TRBV5-6	TRBJ1-2	once	.	CASSLGWEQNYGYTF	TGTGCCAGCAGCTTGGGGTGGGAACAAAACTATGGCTACACCTTC
TRBV6-5	TRBJ1-5	.	.	CASHPTASSQPQHF	TGTGCCAGCCACCCGACAGCTTCAAGTCAGCCCCAGCATTTT
TRBV9	TRBJ2-2	.	TRBD2	CASSVVAGGTTGELFF	TGTGCCAGCAGCGTAGTAGCGGGGGGGACCACCGGGGAGCTGTTTTTT
TRBV2	TRBJ2-7	.	TRBD1	CASSFDQDRGGHEQYF	TGTGCCAGCAGTTTTGACCAGGACAGGGGCGGCCACGAGCAGTACTTC